This T cell receptor beta chain was recovered during a study of breast tumors, draining lymph nodes, adjacent tissues. Regarding the study as a whole: Tumor and nontumor repertoires were significantly more similar in luminal-like than in basal-like breast cancer. The lymph node origin of tumor T cells was framed as consistent with a hypothesis, not demonstrated.

One entry per CDR3 protein, called by TCRdb with MiXCR from the multiplex PCR reads. The table includes about 35,000 distinct CDR3 sequences, 36% detected once. Turning to this clonotype: The target antigen is unknown.

V shed 6 bases and J 7 bases; nucleotides not matched to a gene: 3. The CDR3 is 12 amino acids. Germline V lookup: CDR1 SNHLY, CDR2 FYNNEI. The V call is TRBV2, the J call TRBJ2-7, with 10 bases aligning to TRBD1. The sequence came from a female donor with breast cancer. Some clones in this sample may be carry-over from other donors' samples. Sequenced: breast tumor tissue. The CDR3 loop is CASSDRGREQYF. CDR3 DNA: TGTGCCAGCAGCGACAGGGGGCGAGAGCAGTACTTC.